This paragraph covers one TCR beta chain sequence. Its antigen is currently unknown. This sample was included in a study of radiation and T cells in renal cell carcinoma. Study-wide results and limits: Top tumor clonotypes rose in blood 2 weeks post-radiation, then contracted. No pretreatment tumor biopsies were available for baseline clonotypes.

Using immunoSEQ multiplex PCR, the repertoire was profiled, and TCRdb retains in-frame clones only, with some absent. The sample comprises about 60,000 clones, around 81% of which are singletons, and under 7% rests with the top ten. The length of the CDR3 is 13 residues. V lost 2 bases to trimming and J lost 5 bases, with 7 bases between them. Germline CDR1 is MNHEY and CDR2 is SMNVEV (reference sequence). Stated time point: blood 2 weeks post-SBRT. Regarding treatment: 15 Gy SBRT to primary tumor, nephrectomy 4 weeks later. Sequencing was performed on blood, taken from a patient whose treatment included radiotherapy and nephrectomy. This TCR was recovered from a man in his fifties or sixties with renal cell carcinoma. The chain has TRBV27 and TRBJ1-5; no definite D call. CDR3 protein: CASSLIRYQPQHF. For the CDR3, the DNA is TGTGCCAGCAGTTTAATTCGCTATCAGCCCCAGCATTTT.